This T cell receptor (beta chain) was captured in a study of OX40 agonist ivuxolimab in advanced cancers. Regarding the study as a whole: More expanded clones were found, on average, in CD8+ than in CD4+ T cells.

Trimming cost V 8 bases and J 1 base; bases outside gene matches: 13. The CDR3 consists of 17 residues. In germline, CDR1 is LNHDA, CDR2 SQIVND (reference sequence). Generated by immunoSEQ multiplex PCR, the TCRdb table keeps only in-frame clones and is missing some. The table lists fewer than 120,000 clones, approximately 89% of them singletons. A word on this clone: Its cognate antigen is unknown.

The sample in question was CD4+ or CD8+ T cells sorted from blood, obtained in a trial of the OX40 agonist ivuxolimab. The clonotype comes from an adult with an advanced solid tumor such as melanoma, head and neck, liver or kidney cancer. The chain has TRBV19 and TRBJ2-3; 9 bases align to TRBD2. The CDR3 coding sequence is TGTGCCAGTCCTCCTTCGGGGTTAGCGGGAGGCACAGATACGCAGTATTTT. This translates into CASPPSGLAGGTDTQYF. The full variable domain, rest sourced from reference TRBV19 and TRBJ2-3, is DGGITQSPKYLFRKEGQNVTLSCEQNLNHDAMYWYRQDPGQGLRLIYYSQIVNDFQKGDIAEGYSVSREKKESFPLTVTSAQKNPTAFYLCASPPSGLAGGTDTQYFGPGTRLTVL.